What follows are 30 T cell receptor beta chains derived from one specimen sequenced in a study of T cell clones after liver transplantation. Method: immunoSEQ multiplex PCR; TCRdb's copy keeps in-frame clones and lacks some. The sample lists more than 75,000 clones; about 82% were seen once. This specimen was CD4+ T cells from blood, taken about 46 months after liver transplant. These receptors were taken from a human patient who received a liver transplant. T cells may partly derive from the graft donor.

As to this clone: The germline gene is not matched at one end of the junction; a read error may be the cause. The V and J genes are TRBV6-5 and TRBJ2-2; D uncertain. Germline assignment: CDR1 MNHEY and CDR2 SVGAGI. The CDR3 runs to 13 residues. For the CDR3, the DNA is TGTACCAGCACCCCGGTGGGGTCTGGGGAGCTGTTTTTT. Its translation: CTSTPVGSGELFF.

V gene TRBV27 combines with J gene TRBJ2-3, with D uncertain. Germline lookup yields CDR1 MNHEY and CDR2 SMNVEV (reference sequence). Trimming took off 5 bases at V and 2 bases at J, with 14 bases between the two ends. The CDR3 covers 15 residues. As DNA, the CDR3 is TGTGCCAGCAGTCCCAGGCGGTTGGACACAGATACGCAGTATTTT. Protein: CASSPRRLDTDTQYF.

J is TRBJ1-4 and V is TRBV25-1; D remains unclear. This CDR3 is 17 amino acids long. V shed 2 bases and J shed 4 bases, with 17 bases lying between them. Germline V CDR1 and CDR2: MGHDK, SYGVNS. CDR3 loop: CASSEGGKGTINEKLFF. CDR3 DNA sequence: TGTGCCAGCAGTGAAGGTGGGAAGGGAACAATTAATGAAAAACTGTTTTTT.

This chain joins TRBV7-2 and TRBJ2-2, with 11 bases matching TRBD2. This CDR3 region has 18 residues. CDR1 and CDR2 (germline): SGHTA, FQGNSA. The junction had 8 bases not matched to a gene; V was cut back by 3 bases and J by 2 bases. The CDR3 region is CASSFGLAGWLNTGELFF. CDR3 in DNA: TGTGCCAGCAGCTTCGGACTAGCGGGCTGGCTTAACACCGGGGAGCTGTTTTTT.

This rearrangement joins TRBV4-3 to TRBJ2-1; 9 nucleotides line up with TRBD2. The ends lost 1 base at V and 4 bases at J; junction bases unmatched: 5. Per the germline V gene, CDR1 is LGHNA and CDR2 is YSLEER. The CDR3 runs 16 residues. The CDR3 sequence: CASSQGSAGGYNEQFF. Written as DNA, the CDR3 is TGCGCCAGCAGCCAAGGTTCGGCGGGAGGGTACAATGAGCAGTTCTTC.

The V gene is TRBV5-1, the J gene TRBJ2-3; TRBD2 matches at 11 bases. Germline V gives CDR1 SGHRS, CDR2 YFSETQ. Trimming cost V 4 bases and J 2 bases; bases outside gene matches: 6. This CDR3 contains 16 residues. Here the CDR3 DNA reads TGCGCCAGCAGCCCGGGACTAGCGGACCCCACAGATACGCAGTATTTT. Protein sequence: CASSPGLADPTDTQYF.

The chain is built from TRBV5-4 and TRBJ2-3, with TRBD1 matching over 7 bases. The CDR3 is 14 amino acids. Germline CDR1 is SGHNT and CDR2 is YYREEE (reference sequence). V shed 1 base and J 6 bases; nucleotides not matched to a gene: 5. This CDR3 is CASSLYKGADTQYF. CDR3 nucleotides: TGTGCCAGCAGCTTGTACAAGGGGGCGGATACGCAGTATTTT. The full variable domain, in which reference TRBV5-4 and TRBJ2-3 provide the parts outside the CDR3, is ETGVTQSPTHLIKTRGQQVTLRCSSQSGHNTVSWYQQALGQGPQFIFQYYREEENGRGNFPPRFSGLQFPNYSSELNVNALELDDSALYLCASSLYKGADTQYFGPGTRLTVL.

The V call is TRBV10-3, the J call TRBJ1-1; no reliable D call. CDR3 size: 14 residues. The germline gives CDR1 ENHRY, CDR2 SYGVKD. Between the trimmed V and J ends, which lost 4 bases and 1 base, there was a span of 10 bases. The CDR3 here is CAISVGYTNTEAFF. CDR3 nucleotide sequence: TGTGCCATCAGTGTGGGGTACACGAACACTGAAGCTTTCTTT.

The genes are TRBV14 and TRBJ1-2, with D possibly TRBD1 on 6 matching bases. The CDR3 totals 14 residues. Per germline, CDR1 SGHDN and CDR2 FVKESK. V was trimmed by 4 bases and J by 5 bases, leaving 14 bases between them. This chain's CDR3 is CASSPRTAQYGYTF. CDR3 nucleotide sequence: TGTGCCAGCAGCCCCCGGACAGCCCAATATGGCTACACCTTC.

The gene calls are TRBV5-1 and TRBJ2-1; D is possibly TRBD2 (6 bases). The V gene's germline CDR1 is SGHRS and CDR2 YFSETQ. This CDR3 has 16 amino acids. Trimming took 0 bases from V and 0 from J, leaving 10 bases between them. The CDR3: CASSLGGLGSYNEQFF. Here the CDR3 DNA reads TGCGCCAGCAGCTTGGGGGGACTTGGCTCCTACAATGAGCAGTTCTTC.

CDR3 coding DNA: TGTGCCAGCAGTTACCAACCGGGACCCGGGAACATTCAGTACTTC. Its protein is CASSYQPGPGNIQYF. The rearrangement uses TRBV6-5 and TRBJ2-4; TRBD1 or TRBD2 may be the D gene (5 bases each). Germline V CDR1 and CDR2: MNHEY, SVGAGI. CDR3 length: 15 amino acids. Trimming stripped 2 bases from V and 7 bases from J, with 15 bases between.

The rearrangement joins TRBV6-6 to TRBJ1-1; D perhaps matches TRBD1 (6 bases). Germline CDR1 is MNHNY and CDR2 is SVGAGI (reference sequence). Trimming took 2 bases from V and 5 from J, leaving 9 bases between them. This CDR3 contains 13 residues. The CDR3 is CASSYTRGTEAFF. The CDR3 nucleotides read TGTGCCAGCAGTTACACCAGGGGTACTGAAGCTTTCTTT.

The chain is built from TRBV7-8 and TRBJ2-7; 8 nucleotides agree with TRBD2. V lost 1 base, J lost 3 bases, and 5 bases stayed unmatched. The length of the CDR3 is 15 residues. Germline CDR1 and CDR2: SGHVS and FQNEAQ. The CDR3 nucleotides are TGTGCCAGCAGCTTAGGGCTAGCGGGTAACTACGAGCAGTACTTC. It specifies CASSLGLAGNYEQYF.

The rearrangement links TRBV4-2 to TRBJ2-7, with 10 bases aligning to TRBD2. Trimming at V came to 1 base and at J to 4 bases, leaving 10 bases not matched to a gene. Germline V gene sequence: CDR1 LGHNA, CDR2 YNFKEQ. This CDR3 spans 17 amino acids. The CDR3 loop reads CASSQGTSGGSLYEQYF. CDR3 nucleotides: TGTGCCAGCAGCCAAGGGACTAGCGGAGGAAGTCTGTACGAGCAGTACTTC.

V usage is TRBV5-4 and J usage is TRBJ1-1, with D unresolved. Germline lookup yields CDR1 SGHNT and CDR2 YYREEE (reference sequence). V lost 0 bases and J lost 7, with 10 bases in between. This CDR3 region has 13 residues. The CDR3 coding sequence is TGTGCCAGCAGCTTGGCCCAACACCGTGAAGCTTTCTTT. Residues: CASSLAQHREAFF.

The chain joins TRBV30 to TRBJ1-2, with TRBD1 matching 8 bases. J was trimmed by 7 bases and V by 6 bases; bases with no gene match: 4. In germline, CDR1 is GTSNPN, CDR2 SVGIG (reference sequence). This CDR3 is 11 amino acids long. CDR3: CACFRGLGYTF. Written as DNA, the CDR3 is TGTGCCTGCTTCAGGGGGCTTGGCTACACCTTC.

This clone showed up just once. The genes are TRBV6-1 and TRBJ2-1, with D possibly matching TRBD2 (6 bases). The germline V gene encodes CDR1 MNHNS and CDR2 SASEGT. V lost 2 bases, J lost 3 bases, and 14 bases lay in between. There are 16 residues in the CDR3. The chain's CDR3 is CASSEQWRRGYNEQFF. DNA of the CDR3: TGTGCCAGCAGTGAACAGTGGCGGCGGGGCTACAATGAGCAGTTCTTC.

The CDR3 protein is CASTPPLGTGDTEAFF. DNA for the CDR3: TGTGCCAGTACCCCCCCCCTAGGGACGGGGGACACTGAAGCTTTCTTT. The chain is built from TRBV19 and TRBJ1-1, with a tentative D call TRBD1 (5 bases). CDR1 and CDR2 from the germline V gene are LNHDA and SQIVND (reference sequence). Trimming stripped 7 bases from V and 3 bases from J, with 21 bases between. The CDR3 is 16 residues long.

This chain joins TRBV28 and TRBJ2-7; D possibly corresponds to TRBD1 (5 bases). V was cut by 6 bases and J by 0 bases, with 15 bases left in between. There are 15 residues in the CDR3. The V gene's germline CDR1 is MDHEN and CDR2 SYDVKM. This chain's CDR3 is CASRKTVPSSYEQYF. The CDR3 nucleotides read TGTGCCAGCAGGAAGACAGTCCCAAGCTCCTACGAGCAGTACTTC.

The chain couples TRBV4-2 to TRBJ2-7; D might be TRBD2 (5 bases). The CDR3 runs to 15 residues. Germline values: CDR1 LGHNA, CDR2 YNFKEQ. The V and J ends lost 4 bases and 2 bases respectively, with 15 bases between them. The DNA of the CDR3 is TGTGCCAGCAGCCCCGGGCCTCGAGCGGCCTACGAGCAGTACTTC. This encodes CASSPGPRAAYEQYF.

The chain carries TRBV27 and TRBJ2-1; D perhaps matches TRBD2 (6 bases). The germline V and J ends were trimmed by 5 bases and 6 bases, with 20 bases remaining between them. This CDR3 comprises 16 residues. The germline V gene encodes CDR1 MNHEY and CDR2 SMNVEV (reference sequence). CDR3 residues: CASSPRGGSAVNEQFF. DNA of the CDR3: TGTGCCAGCAGTCCCCGTGGGGGGAGCGCGGTCAATGAGCAGTTCTTC.

The rearrangement joins TRBV11-2 to TRBJ2-1, with 10 bases identical to TRBD2. V lost 1 base and J lost 4; bases outside the gene matches: 1. CDR1 and CDR2 from the germline V gene are SGHAT and FQNNGV. This CDR3 comprises 15 residues. CDR3: CASSLGTSGYNEQFF. CDR3 sequence (DNA): TGTGCCAGCAGCTTAGGGACTAGCGGATACAATGAGCAGTTCTTC.

CDR3 bases: TGTGCCAGCTCACCAGTCATGGAGAACACTGAAGCTTTCTTT. Its protein product is CASSPVMENTEAFF. V and J are TRBV18 and TRBJ1-1; D not certain. The CDR3 runs to 14 residues. The germline CDR1 and CDR2 sequences are KGHSH and LQKENI. V gave up 2 bases and J gave up 1 base, with 8 bases separating them.

This clone was recorded once. The chain has TRBV7-2 and TRBJ2-7; 9 bases are shared with TRBD1. The J segment lost 4 bases and the V segment lost 4 bases, leaving 5 bases of the junction unmatched. The CDR3 has 14 residues. Per the germline V gene, CDR1 is SGHTA and CDR2 is FQGNSA. CDR3 DNA: TGTGCCAGCAGCTCACAGGGGGCTAAGTACGAGCAGTACTTC. Translation: CASSSQGAKYEQYF. The entire variable domain, with the rest obtained from reference TRBV7-2 and TRBJ2-7, is as follows: GAGVSQSPSNKVTEKGKDVELRCDPISGHTALYWYRQSLGQGLEFLIYFQGNSAPDKSGLPSDRFSAERTGGSVSTLTIQRTQQEDSAVYLCASSSQGAKYEQYFGPGTRLTVT.

The V call is TRBV2, the J call TRBJ2-7; D is tentatively TRBD1 or TRBD2 (5 bases each). The CDR3 runs to 12 residues. Trimming removed 7 bases from V and 6 bases from J, with 13 bases in between. Germline CDR1 reads SNHLY; CDR2 reads FYNNEI. The CDR3 bases are TGTGCCAGCAAAAGGGACCAGGGCGAGCAGTACTTC. This gives the protein CASKRDQGEQYF.

The rearrangement uses TRBV5-1 and TRBJ2-7, with TRBD1 matching 7 bases. The germline CDR1 and CDR2 sequences are SGHRS and YFSETQ. This CDR3 is 13 amino acids long. Unmatched junction bases numbered 5, after V lost 5 bases and J lost 3 bases. The CDR3 region is CASRQGQSYEQYF. The CDR3 DNA reads as TGCGCCAGCAGACAGGGACAGAGCTACGAGCAGTACTTC.

The chain couples TRBV5-1 to TRBJ2-7; TRBD1 aligns across 9 bases. This CDR3 has 15 residues. The V and J ends lost 4 bases and 2 bases, in that order; junction bases with no gene match: 7. Per the germline V gene, CDR1 is SGHRS and CDR2 is YFSETQ. This CDR3 reads CASSIGQGRTYEQYF. The DNA for the CDR3 is TGCGCCAGCAGCATCGGACAGGGGAGAACCTACGAGCAGTACTTC.

This chain links TRBV5-1 with TRBJ2-1; D is possibly TRBD2 (5 bases). The length of the CDR3 is 14 residues. V was trimmed by 3 bases and J by 3 bases, leaving 10 bases between them. In germline, CDR1 is SGHRS, CDR2 YFSETQ. The CDR3 is CASSSEGIYNEQFF. CDR3 bases: TGCGCCAGCAGCTCTGAGGGAATCTACAATGAGCAGTTCTTC.

The CDR3 protein is CASSFWDRSYNEQFF. CDR3 in DNA: TGTGCCAGCAGCTTTTGGGACAGAAGTTACAATGAGCAGTTCTTC. The chain recombines TRBV5-4 with TRBJ2-1; 7 nucleotides match TRBD1. The CDR3 consists of 15 residues. V shed 2 bases and J 4 bases; nucleotides not matched to a gene: 6. Germline V lookup: CDR1 SGHNT, CDR2 YYREEE (reference sequence).

CDR3 nucleotides: TGTGCCACCAGCAGGGATCACCACACCGGGGAGCTGTTTTTT. It translates to CATSRDHHTGELFF. The chain combines TRBV15 with TRBJ2-2; D is ambiguous. There are 14 residues in the CDR3. The germline V gene encodes CDR1 LNHNV and CDR2 YYDKDF (reference sequence). Trimming cost V 3 bases and J 3 bases, with 8 bases left between them.